Each of the 14 T cell receptor beta chains below was sequenced from the same sample in a study of T cell repertoires in cytomegalovirus infection. TCRdb re-analysed the reads in MiXCR, keeping a single row per CDR3 protein. The top ten hold around 20% of the sample, which has 250,000 to 300,000 distinct CDR3 sequences, around 20% seen once. Which antigens these TCRs recognize remains unknown. The material sequenced was cultured PBMCs, taken from culture after CMV antigen stimulation. Receptors were obtained from a human donor in good health (CMV status not recorded). Some clones in this sample may be carry-over from other donors' samples.

The chain uses TRBV27 and TRBJ2-1; TRBD2 might be the D (5 bases). CDR1 is MNHEY and CDR2 is SMNVEV in the germline V gene (reference sequence). The length of the CDR3 is 16 residues. Trimming took 5 bases from V and 0 from J, leaving 14 bases between them. CDR3 protein: CASSPPGAVSYNEQFF. Written as DNA, the CDR3 is TGTGCCAGCAGTCCCCCAGGAGCGGTCTCCTACAATGAGCAGTTCTTC.

This clonotype was detected only a few times. The rearrangement links TRBV19 to TRBJ2-3; tentatively, D is TRBD1 (6 bases). Germline CDR1 and CDR2: LNHDA and SQIVND (reference sequence). Trimming removed 6 bases from V and 8 bases from J, with 18 bases in between. The CDR3 consists of 14 residues. CDR3 loop: CASSHTGNQITQYF. DNA for the CDR3: TGTGCCAGTAGCCACACAGGGAACCAGATTACGCAGTATTTT.

V and J are TRBV6-2 or TRBV6-3 and TRBJ1-1; unclear D gene. Looked up from germline, CDR1 is MNHEY and CDR2 is SVGEGT. The CDR3 sequence is 12 residues long. The ends were cut back, 4 bases at V and 6 bases at J, with 9 bases in the middle. Here the CDR3 DNA reads TGTGCCAGCAGTTCTACGATGGCTGAAGCTTTCTTT. Translation: CASSSTMAEAFF.

This clonotype was counted many times. The CDR3 protein is CASSLLAGLTREQFF. The CDR3, as DNA: TGTGCCAGCAGCTTGCTAGCGGGCCTCACACGCGAGCAGTTCTTC. The chain couples TRBV7-9 to TRBJ2-1, with TRBD2 identical over 8 bases. The V gene end was trimmed by 3 bases and the J gene end by 10 bases; junction bases not matched to a gene: 11. Looked up from germline, CDR1 is SEHNR and CDR2 is FQNEAQ (reference sequence). This CDR3 contains 15 residues.

The gene calls are TRBV7-3 and TRBJ2-1; TRBD2 matches 16 bases. Germline V CDR1 and CDR2: SGHTA, FQGTGA. J lost 10 bases, V lost 4 bases, and 4 bases had no gene match. The CDR3 contains 15 residues. CDR3 nucleotides: TGTGCCAGCAGCTCCCAGGGACTAGCGGGAGGGGAGCAGTTCTTC. Protein sequence: CASSSQGLAGGEQFF.

This clonotype was found a few times. The chain carries TRBV12-3 or TRBV12-4 and TRBJ2-1; the match to TRBD2 covers 16 bases. This CDR3 has 19 residues. Trimming cost V 5 bases and J 0 bases; bases outside gene matches: 7. The CDR3 DNA follows: TGTGCCAGCAGTGCCGGGACTAGCGGGAGGGCCCGCTCCTACAATGAGCAGTTCTTC. Translated, it gives CASSAGTSGRARSYNEQFF.

This clonotype was detected many times. CDR3 residues: CASSLVRGSTEAFF. In DNA, the CDR3 is TGTGCCAGCAGCTTAGTAAGGGGGTCCACTGAAGCTTTCTTT. This rearrangement joins TRBV11-3 to TRBJ1-1, with D possibly TRBD1 on 6 matching bases. Trimming removed 1 base from V and 4 bases from J, with 10 bases in between. The germline CDR1 and CDR2 sequences are SGHNT and YENEEA. The length of the CDR3 is 14 residues.

This clonotype was seen many times. The CDR3, as DNA: TGTGCCAGCAGCCACAAGTGGACGGGTATTAACACCGGGGAGCTGTTTTTT. Protein: CASSHKWTGINTGELFF. The V and J genes are TRBV7-6 and TRBJ2-2; D is uncertain. There are 17 residues in the CDR3. CDR1 SGHVS and CDR2 FNYEAQ come from the germline V gene. Trimming pared 5 bases from V and 2 bases from J, leaving 18 bases between.

The rearrangement joins TRBV6-5 to TRBJ2-7; D might be TRBD2 (5 bases). The CDR3 is made up of 15 amino acids. Germline CDR1 is MNHEY and CDR2 is SVGAGI. Trimming took off 7 bases at V and 3 bases at J, with 19 bases between the two ends. The CDR3 here is CASKIGGMGSYEQYF. The CDR3 DNA follows: TGTGCCAGCAAAATTGGTGGGATGGGGAGCTACGAGCAGTACTTC.

On this clonotype: A read error may explain this, as a much larger clone is one base away. The chain employs TRBV7-6 and TRBJ2-1, with 11 bases aligning to TRBD2. The CDR3 extends over 16 amino acids. Per germline, CDR1 SGHVS and CDR2 FNYEAQ. V lost 5 bases to trimming and J lost 3 bases; unmatched junction nucleotides: 6. CDR3 DNA: TGTGCCAGCAGCCTCGGGACTAGCGGCTTCTACAATGAGCAGTTCTTC. Protein: CASSLGTSGFYNEQFF.

In the case of this clonotype: The junction shows a germline mismatch at one end, possibly a read error. V usage is TRBV10-3 and J usage is TRBJ2-2; 14 nucleotides line up with TRBD2. Germline V gene sequence: CDR1 ENHRY, CDR2 SYGVKD. CDR3 length equals 18 residues. CDR3 amino acids: CAISESGLAGANTGELIF. The CDR3 bases are TGTGCCATCAGTGAGTCGGGACTAGCGGGGGCGAACACCGGGGAGCTGATTTTT.

This clonotype has only one observation. A much larger clone sits a single nucleotide away, making a read error possible. Since no conserved phenylalanine or tryptophan closes the CDR3, a read error is the likely cause. The rearrangement uses TRBV6-1 and TRBJ1-5; the match to TRBD1 covers 10 bases. The CDR3 length is 17 residues. V gave up 6 bases and J gave up 2 bases; unmatched junction bases: 10. CDR1 is MNHNS, CDR2 SASEGT, per germline. The CDR3 reads CASSLTGGIRGNQPQHY. The CDR3 DNA follows: TGTGCCAGCAGCCTGACAGGGGGCATCCGAGGCAATCAGCCCCAGCATTAT.

The V and J genes are TRBV7-6 and TRBJ2-5, with TRBD1 matching 7 bases. Germline V gives CDR1 SGHVS, CDR2 FNYEAQ. The CDR3 length is 16 residues. J was trimmed by 4 bases and V by 4 bases; bases with no gene match: 12. The CDR3, as DNA: TGTGCCAGCAGCTCGACCCTAACGAACAGGGGAGAGACCCAGTACTTC. This translates into CASSSTLTNRGETQYF. The variable domain in full, with the rest retrieved from reference TRBV7-6 and TRBJ2-5, is GAGVSQSPRYKVTKRGQDVALRCDPISGHVSLYWYRQALGQGPEFLTYFNYEAQQDKSGLPNDRFSAERPEGSISTLTIQRTEQRDSAMYRCASSSTLTNRGETQYFGPGTRLLVL.

This clonotype has just a few counts. The gene calls are TRBV19 and TRBJ1-6; 11 nucleotides match TRBD1. CDR1 and CDR2 from the germline V gene are LNHDA and SQIVND (reference sequence). The V segment lost 8 bases and the J segment 7 bases; nucleotides outside the gene matches: 4. This CDR3 spans 14 amino acids. The CDR3 bases are TGTGCCAGTGTTGGGACAGGGGGAAATTCACCCCTCCACTTT. Its translation: CASVGTGGNSPLHF.